What follows are 11 T cell receptor beta chains derived from one specimen sequenced in a study of graft-versus-host responses after intestinal transplantation. This table comes from immunoSEQ multiplex PCR, and its TCRdb copy is limited to in-frame clones, with some not included. Among several thousand clones, just under 25% were seen once, and the ten largest hold approximately 4.2%. Source: alloreactive CD4+ T cells from a mixed lymphocyte reaction culture, taken before transplantation. Indicated subset: CFSE-low proliferating T cells sorted from roughly six-day pre-transplant mixed lymphocyte reaction (GvH or HvG direction). The source is a human patient who was an organ donor for intestinal transplantation.

This clone is medium-sized. The chain has TRBV19 and TRBJ2-4, with unresolved D. Germline CDR1 is LNHDA and CDR2 is SQIVND (reference sequence). This CDR3 comprises 13 residues. Trimming shortened V by 0 bases and J by 2 bases, and 2 bases separated the two germline ends. The DNA for the CDR3 is TGTGCCAGTAGTATAGAATCCAAAAACATTCAGTACTTC. Translation: CASSIESKNIQYF. Full variable domain (remainder filled in from reference TRBV19 and TRBJ2-4): DGGITQSPKYLFRKEGQNVTLSCEQNLNHDAMYWYRQDPGQGLRLIYYSQIVNDFQKGDIAEGYSVSREKKESFPLTVTSAQKNPTAFYLCASSIESKNIQYFGAGTRLSVL.

This clone was observed a few times. The chain is built from TRBV7-9 and TRBJ2-7; D might be TRBD2 (6 bases). This CDR3 is built from 15 residues. Germline V gene data show CDR1 as SEHNR and CDR2 as FQNEAQ (reference sequence). V shed 1 base and J shed 0 bases, with 10 bases lying between them. CDR3 region: CASSLGGSGSYEQYF. CDR3 bases: TGTGCCAGCAGCTTAGGTGGTAGCGGCTCCTACGAGCAGTACTTC. Drawing the rest from reference TRBV7-9 and TRBJ2-7, the complete variable domain is DTGVSQNPRHKITKRGQNVTFRCDPISEHNRLYWYRQTLGQGPEFLTYFQNEAQLEKSRLLSDRFSAERPKGSFSTLEIQRTEQGDSAMYLCASSLGGSGSYEQYFGPGTRLTVT.

Relative to its sample, this clone is medium-sized. The CDR3 region has the DNA TGCGCCAGCAGCTCGGCTAGCGGCCTCACGGAGCAGTTCTTC. This encodes CASSSASGLTEQFF. This chain links TRBV5-1 with TRBJ2-1; 7 bases map to TRBD2. V trimming: 3 bases; J trimming: 10 bases; junction bases outside the gene matches: 10. The CDR3 spans 14 residues. The germline V gene encodes CDR1 SGHRS and CDR2 YFSETQ.

This clone turned up a few times. The chain combines TRBV28 with TRBJ2-7; perhaps TRBD1 as D (5 bases). CDR1 and CDR2 from the germline V gene are MDHEN and SYDVKM. V was shortened by 3 bases and J by 9 bases, with 12 bases between the two germline ends. The CDR3 covers 12 residues. CDR3 nucleotide sequence: TGTGCCAGCAGTTTTAGGGGCTTAGGGCAGTACTTC. The encoded protein is CASSFRGLGQYF.

This chain joins TRBV7-4 and TRBJ2-7; D may be TRBD2 (6 bases). The CDR3 length is 15 residues. Germline V gene lookup returns CDR1 SGHVT and CDR2 SQSDAQ. V lost 1 base and J 0 bases, leaving 10 bases between the germline ends. For the CDR3, the DNA is TGTGCCAGCAGCTTAGGTGGTAGCGGCTCCTACGAGCAGTACTTC. This gives the protein CASSLGGSGSYEQYF.

This chain joins TRBV5-1 and TRBJ2-1; 16 bases fit TRBD2. V was clipped by 1 base and J by 2 bases; unmatched bases: 9. Germline CDR1 and CDR2: SGHRS and YFSETQ. CDR3 length equals 20 residues. The CDR3 protein is CASSLFGTSGRAGPYNEQFF. For the CDR3, the DNA is TGCGCCAGCAGCTTGTTCGGGACTAGCGGGAGGGCCGGACCCTACAATGAGCAGTTCTTC.

By share of the sample, this clone is medium-sized. V is TRBV7-9 and J is TRBJ2-7; perhaps TRBD2 as D (6 bases). This CDR3 is built from 13 residues. Between the trimmed V and J ends, which lost 5 bases and 0 bases, there was a span of 8 bases. CDR1 SEHNR and CDR2 FQNEAQ come from the germline V gene (reference sequence). The CDR3 sequence: CASSPGLSYEQYF. CDR3 in DNA: TGTGCCAGCAGCCCGGGACTCTCCTACGAGCAGTACTTC. The entire variable domain, with the rest obtained from reference TRBV7-9 and TRBJ2-7, is as follows: DTGVSQNPRHKITKRGQNVTFRCDPISEHNRLYWYRQTLGQGPEFLTYFQNEAQLEKSRLLSDRFSAERPKGSFSTLEIQRTEQGDSAMYLCASSPGLSYEQYFGPGTRLTVT.

This chain joins TRBV6-4 and TRBJ2-7, with TRBD2 identical over 7 bases. Per germline, CDR1 MRHNA and CDR2 SNTAGT. Trimming took 6 bases from V and 2 from J; bases not matched to a gene: 13. This CDR3 comprises 16 residues. The CDR3 reads CASRGLTSPLTYEQYF. The CDR3 coding sequence is TGTGCCAGCAGGGGACTGACTAGCCCTCTTACCTACGAGCAGTACTTC.

The chain joins TRBV6-6 to TRBJ2-3; D uncertain. Trimming took off 2 bases at V and 0 bases at J, with 9 bases between the two ends. Germline-derived CDR1 and CDR2 are MNHNY and SVGAGI (reference sequence). The CDR3 runs to 15 residues. This chain's CDR3 is CASSYGLGSTDTQYF. CDR3 sequence (DNA): TGTGCCAGCAGTTACGGGCTAGGGAGCACAGATACGCAGTATTTT.

Within the sample, this clone is medium-sized. The genes are TRBV6-6 and TRBJ2-2; D gene unclear. V dropped 6 bases and J dropped 0 bases, with 11 bases sitting between them. The CDR3 loop spans 15 amino acids. CDR1 is MNHNY, CDR2 SVGAGI, per germline (reference sequence). The CDR3 DNA reads TGTGCCAGCAGATTAACCCTGGCGAACACCGGGGAGCTGTTTTTT. It is translated as CASRLTLANTGELFF.

The rearrangement joins TRBV11-3 to TRBJ2-5, with D possibly being TRBD1 (6 bases). CDR1 and CDR2 (germline): SGHNT, YENEEA. This CDR3 region has 13 residues. V was shortened by 3 bases and J by 4 bases, with 9 bases between the two germline ends. CDR3 coding DNA: TGTGCCAGCAGCTTTTTAGGGGGAGAGACCCAGTACTTC. Its translation: CASSFLGGETQYF.